The T cell receptor beta chain under discussion was sequenced for a study of Graves' ophthalmopathy and Graves' hyperthyroidism. Researchers turned away patients with other autoimmune diseases, uncontrolled infections, pregnancy or lactation. RNA transcripts provided the template for amplifying TCR beta CDR3 regions. HTBI primers were employed in first-round RT-PCR, then a second-round multiplex PCR followed. TCRdb reprocessed the multiplex PCR reads with MiXCR, giving one entry per CDR3 protein. Of approximately 1.2 million distinct CDR3 sequences in the sample, 35% to 45% were seen once. The material sequenced was peripheral blood or thyroid tissue (not recorded which). The sequence came from an adult man with Graves' hyperthyroidism.

The CDR3 sequence is CASSFSRDRREAFF. In DNA, the CDR3 is TGTGCCAGCAGTTTCTCCCGGGACAGGCGTGAAGCTTTCTTT. The V call is TRBV6-5, the J call TRBJ1-1; 8 positions match TRBD1. The CDR3 length is 14 residues. V lost 4 bases, J lost 7 bases, and 8 bases stayed unmatched. Germline assignment: CDR1 MNHEY and CDR2 SVGAGI.